The clone carrying this T cell receptor beta chain appeared many times. These data are taken from a study of T cells after yellow fever vaccination. There are 15 residues in the CDR3. Germline lookup yields CDR1 SGHRS and CDR2 YFSETQ. V lost 4 bases and J lost 1, with 15 bases in between. MiXCR, applied by TCRdb to the 5' RACE reads, yields one record per CDR3 protein. The sample records 170,000 or so distinct CDR3 sequences, approximately 6.2% being singletons. The chain recombines TRBV5-1 with TRBJ2-7; D call uncertain. The starting material was CD4+ T cells sorted from PBMCs, obtained on the day of the first yellow fever vaccination. The clonotype was recovered from a man in his late teens or twenties who received the YFV17D yellow fever vaccine. CDR3 coding DNA: TGCGCCAGCAGCCCCTATGACGTTTCTTCCTACGAGCAGTACTTC. Translating it yields CASSPYDVSSYEQYF. Full variable domain (rest looked up from reference TRBV5-1 and TRBJ2-7): KAGVTQTPRYLIKTRGQQVTLSCSPISGHRSVSWYQQTPGQGLQFLFEYFSETQRNKGNFPGRFSGRQFSNSRSEMNVSTLELGDSALYLCASSPYDVSSYEQYFGPGTRLTVT.